Sequencing of this T cell receptor (beta chain) was carried out in a study of cytomegalovirus exposure and HLA in healthy donors. Findings and limits, study-wide: The classifier reportedly diagnosed cytomegalovirus status with high specificity and sensitivity. Approximately 160 TCR beta chains were listed as cytomegalovirus-associated.

The PCR ran on 60 Vbeta and 13 Jbeta primers. Data came from immunoSEQ multiplex PCR; TCRdb stores just in-frame clones and leaves some out. The sample includes around 180,000 clones, about three quarters of them seen just once. As for this clone: Its specificity is unknown.

V trimming: 2 bases; J trimming: 1 base; junction bases outside the gene matches: 17. CDR3 length equals 20 residues. CDR1 SGHVS and CDR2 FQNEAQ come from the germline V gene. The sequenced sample consisted of PBMCs. The V call is TRBV7-8, the J call TRBJ2-1; 7 bases align to TRBD2. The clonotype originates from a girl aged 5-17 years in good health and CMV-seronegative. DNA for the CDR3: TGTGCCAGCAGCTTAAAGGAGAGTTTGTTGGCGGGGGTTTCCTACAATGAGCAGTTCTTC. Translation: CASSLKESLLAGVSYNEQFF.